Presented here are 25 T cell receptor beta chains from one specimen sequenced in a study of blood T cell repertoires in COVID-19. Assay: immunoSEQ multiplex PCR; the TCRdb copy retains only in-frame clones and omits some. Of under 110,000 clones listed, 76% are singletons. Material for sequencing was peripheral blood. The receptors here all came from a man of 80 years or more with COVID-19, enrolled during active disease.

The genes are TRBV6-5 and TRBJ2-7, with a possible D match to TRBD2 (6 bases). The CDR3 contains 15 residues. Trimming left V 6 bases short and J 0 bases short, with 15 bases between. Germline-derived CDR1 and CDR2 are MNHEY and SVGAGI. The CDR3 reads CASSLSGLTSYEQYF. In DNA, the CDR3 is TGTGCCAGCAGCCTCAGCGGGCTGACCTCCTACGAGCAGTACTTC.

The rearrangement uses TRBV29-1 and TRBJ1-5, with a possible D match to TRBD1 (6 bases). The germline gives CDR1 SQVTM, CDR2 ANQGSEA. This CDR3 contains 14 residues. Trimming pared 4 bases from V and 8 bases from J, leaving 18 bases between. CDR3 DNA: TGCAGCGTTGGAAACGGACAGAGGGGCAAGCCCCAGCATTTT. It codes for CSVGNGQRGKPQHF.

This clone was seen more than once but under ten times. The chain links TRBV29-1 to TRBJ1-5, with 8 bases lining up with TRBD1. Unmatched junction bases numbered 8, after V lost 6 bases and J lost 10 bases. CDR1 is SQVTM and CDR2 is ANQGSEA in the germline V gene. This CDR3 contains 12 residues. CDR3 nucleotides: TGCAGCGTCAAGGACAGGGACCGACCCCAGCATTTT. It specifies CSVKDRDRPQHF.

The rearrangement joins TRBV2 to TRBJ2-1; no firm D call. Trimming pared 2 bases from V and 0 bases from J, leaving 11 bases between. This CDR3 region has 16 residues. Germline CDR1 is SNHLY and CDR2 is FYNNEI. DNA of the CDR3: TGTGCCAGCAGTGAAACTACCCCGAGCTCCTACAATGAGCAGTTCTTC. Protein: CASSETTPSSYNEQFF.

This sequence joins TRBV5-1 and TRBJ2-3; the match to TRBD2 covers 9 bases. The CDR3 extends over 16 amino acids. V lost 4 bases, J lost 4 bases, and 10 bases stayed unmatched. Germline values: CDR1 SGHRS, CDR2 YFSETQ. This CDR3 reads CASSGNSGSGPDTQYF. CDR3 DNA: TGCGCCAGCAGCGGAAATAGCGGGAGCGGGCCAGATACGCAGTATTTT. Based on the CDR3 plus reference TRBV5-1 and TRBJ2-3, the full variable domain is KAGVTQTPRYLIKTRGQQVTLSCSPISGHRSVSWYQQTPGQGLQFLFEYFSETQRNKGNFPGRFSGRQFSNSRSEMNVSTLELGDSALYLCASSGNSGSGPDTQYFGPGTRLTVL.

This chain links TRBV2 with TRBJ1-6; D not resolved. This CDR3 comprises 11 residues. With 6 bases removed from V and 10 bases from J, the gap between germline ends came to 7 bases. Germline loops: CDR1 SNHLY, CDR2 FYNNEI. The CDR3 DNA reads as TGTGCCAGCAGCCAACAATCACCCCTCCACTTT. Its protein is CASSQQSPLHF.

The chain carries TRBV7-2 and TRBJ2-5; perhaps TRBD2 as D (6 bases). Per germline, CDR1 SGHTA and CDR2 FQGNSA. CDR3 length: 15 amino acids. Trimming pared 4 bases from V and 6 bases from J, leaving 18 bases between. Here the CDR3 DNA reads TGTGCCAGCAGCTCTGTCGGAGGGAAGGAAAAGACCCAGTACTTC. Protein sequence: CASSSVGGKEKTQYF.

This sequence joins TRBV9 and TRBJ2-2; 16 positions match TRBD2. Germline lookup yields CDR1 SGDLS and CDR2 YYNGEE. The CDR3 spans 18 residues. V lost 4 bases to trimming and J lost 7 bases; unmatched junction nucleotides: 10. CDR3 DNA sequence: TGTGCCAGCAGCCTCGGGACTAGCGGGAGGGCCCGGGGCGGGGAGCTGTTTTTT. Residues: CASSLGTSGRARGGELFF.

The chain is built from TRBV4-2 and TRBJ2-3; D remains unclear. The CDR3 is 12 amino acids. Germline CDR1 LGHNA, CDR2 YNFKEQ. The V and J ends lost 4 bases and 5 bases respectively, with 7 bases between them. The CDR3 region is CASSPERDTQYF. The DNA for the CDR3 is TGTGCCAGCAGCCCTGAGAGAGATACGCAGTATTTT.

This sequence joins TRBV7-2 and TRBJ2-3; TRBD2 matches at 7 bases. The CDR3 spans 17 residues. The junction had 13 bases not matched to a gene; V was cut back by 5 bases and J by 2 bases. Germline V gene sequence: CDR1 SGHTA, CDR2 FQGNSA. Here the CDR3 reads CASSAKMVAGSTDTQYF. CDR3 nucleotides: TGTGCCAGCAGCGCTAAAATGGTAGCGGGCTCCACAGATACGCAGTATTTT.

The chain combines TRBV6-5 with TRBJ1-6; perhaps TRBD1 as D (6 bases). CDR1 MNHEY and CDR2 SVGAGI come from the germline V gene. Trimming shortened V by 2 bases and J by 10 bases, and 9 bases separated the two germline ends. The CDR3 length is 13 residues. In DNA form, the CDR3 reads TGTGCCAGCAGTTACCCCAGGGGCTCACCCCTCCACTTT. Translating gives CASSYPRGSPLHF.

The chain uses TRBV9 and TRBJ1-2, with a weak D call TRBD1 (6 bases). The germline V gene encodes CDR1 SGDLS and CDR2 YYNGEE. V was cut by 3 bases and J by 8 bases, with 20 bases left in between. This CDR3 is built from 15 residues. CDR3: CASSEGDAGIRGYTF. The CDR3 coding sequence is TGTGCCAGCAGCGAGGGGGATGCAGGGATTCGAGGCTACACCTTC.

The CDR3 bases are TGTGCCAGCAGTCCGTGGGGGGGGCAGGGGAGCGAGCAGTACTTC. Protein: CASSPWGGQGSEQYF. This chain joins TRBV27 and TRBJ2-7, with a weak D call TRBD2 (7 bases). Per germline, CDR1 MNHEY and CDR2 SMNVEV (reference sequence). Trimming removed 5 bases from V and 6 bases from J, with 20 bases in between. This CDR3 has 15 amino acids.

The chain has TRBV27 and TRBJ2-7; 8 nucleotides agree with TRBD1. Germline lookup yields CDR1 MNHEY and CDR2 SMNVEV (reference sequence). CDR3 length equals 14 residues. Germline trimming cut 7 bases from V and 2 bases from J; bases unmatched to any gene: 7. CDR3 amino acids: CASKFGTGPYEQYF. The DNA of the CDR3 is TGTGCCAGCAAGTTCGGGACAGGACCCTACGAGCAGTACTTC.

Concerning this clone: A much larger clone is a single base away; this may be a read error. The V call is TRBV11-1, the J call TRBJ1-1, with 9 nucleotides matching TRBD1. V dropped 3 bases and J dropped 4; count of bases not matched to a gene: 3. Germline assignment: CDR1 SGHAT and CDR2 FQDESV (reference sequence). The CDR3 has 14 residues. The CDR3 nucleotides read TGTGCCAGCAGCTTGGGGACAGGGCCCACTGAAGCTTTCTTT. Protein: CASSLGTGPTEAFF.

This chain uses TRBV6-2 or TRBV6-3 with TRBJ1-5, with 10 bases matching TRBD1. This CDR3 has 15 residues. CDR1 and CDR2 (germline): MNHEY, SVGEGT. Germline trimming cut 3 bases from V and 9 bases from J; bases unmatched to any gene: 8. This CDR3 is CASSYRGQGNSPQHF. CDR3 in DNA: TGTGCCAGCAGTTATAGGGGACAGGGGAATTCGCCCCAGCATTTT.

This clone was counted a few times. The chain combines TRBV12-3 or TRBV12-4 with TRBJ1-5; D not resolved. V was trimmed by 5 bases and J by 4 bases, leaving 9 bases between them. The CDR3 runs 13 residues. In DNA form, the CDR3 reads TGTGCCAGCAGTATACAGTGGAATCAGCCCCAGCATTTT. It specifies CASSIQWNQPQHF.

The gene calls are TRBV7-2 and TRBJ2-7; D may be TRBD2 (6 bases). CDR1 and CDR2 from the germline V gene are SGHTA and FQGNSA. The CDR3 has 15 residues. V gave up 4 bases and J gave up 0 bases, with 13 bases separating them. The CDR3 here is CASSSAPGLSYEQYF. The CDR3 bases are TGTGCCAGCAGCTCCGCACCGGGACTCTCCTACGAGCAGTACTTC.

This sequence joins TRBV20-1 and TRBJ2-2; TRBD2 agrees at 9 bases. Germline CDR1 is DFQATT and CDR2 is SNEGSKA (reference sequence). This CDR3 has 15 amino acids. Trimming took 3 bases from V and 2 from J; bases not matched to a gene: 4. CDR3: CSASPSGINTGELFF. CDR3 DNA sequence: TGCAGTGCTAGTCCTAGCGGGATCAACACCGGGGAGCTGTTTTTT.

The chain employs TRBV28 and TRBJ1-3; no clear D. Germline-derived CDR1 and CDR2 are MDHEN and SYDVKM. CDR3 length equals 19 residues. V dropped 0 bases and J dropped 0 bases, with 18 bases sitting between them. The CDR3 loop reads CASSLWSSSGPTSGNTIYF. The CDR3 bases are TGTGCCAGCAGTTTATGGAGTAGTAGTGGGCCTACCTCTGGAAACACCATATATTTT.

The chain couples TRBV5-1 to TRBJ1-1, with TRBD1 matching 7 bases. The V segment lost 3 bases and the J segment 0 bases; nucleotides outside the gene matches: 2. There are 14 residues in the CDR3. In germline, CDR1 is SGHRS, CDR2 YFSETQ. The CDR3 DNA sequence: TGCGCCAGCAGCTGGGGACAGTTGAACACTGAAGCTTTCTTT. This sequence encodes CASSWGQLNTEAFF.

This clone was picked up a small number of times. J is TRBJ2-2 and V is TRBV6-2 or TRBV6-3; 9 positions agree with TRBD2. The germline CDR1 and CDR2 sequences are MNHEY and SVGEGT. J lost 5 bases, V lost 2 bases, and 6 bases had no gene match. This CDR3 comprises 16 residues. Here the CDR3 reads CASSYGDSGSTGELFF. CDR3 coding DNA: TGTGCCAGCAGTTACGGGGATAGCGGGAGTACCGGGGAGCTGTTTTTT.

V gene TRBV3-1 (or the pseudogene TRBV3-2) combines with J gene TRBJ2-3; no clear D. Trimming removed 1 base at V and 0 bases at J, with 11 bases between. CDR3 length equals 16 residues. Germline CDR1 LGHDT, CDR2 YNNKEL (reference sequence). The CDR3: CASSQGLARSTDTQYF. CDR3 nucleotides: TGTGCCAGCAGCCAAGGACTTGCGAGGAGCACAGATACGCAGTATTTT.

V and J are TRBV4-3 and TRBJ2-3, with 14 bases identical to TRBD2. Trimming at V came to 0 bases and at J to 4 bases, leaving 12 bases not matched to a gene. CDR1 LGHNA and CDR2 YSLEER come from the germline V gene. The CDR3 covers 20 residues. The DNA of the CDR3 is TGCGCCAGCAGCCAAGAGTGGAGCCCGCAGGGACTAGCGGGAGCAGATACGCAGTATTTT. It translates to CASSQEWSPQGLAGADTQYF.

CDR3 region: CASSQAPHPGETQYF. Written as DNA, the CDR3 is TGCGCCAGCAGCCAGGCACCACACCCGGGAGAGACCCAGTACTTC. The rearrangement links TRBV4-3 to TRBJ2-5; D unclear. Trimming shortened V by 3 bases and J by 4 bases, and 15 bases separated the two germline ends. CDR1 and CDR2 (germline): LGHNA, YSLEER. The CDR3 has 15 residues.